A selection of T cell receptor beta chains follows, all from one sample in a study of CD8 T cells in Susac syndrome. TCRdb redid the calling of the immunoSEQ multiplex PCR reads with MiXCR, one entry per CDR3 protein. Among 160,000 or so distinct CDR3 sequences listed, less than 95% were seen once. Sequencing was done on a sample of CD4+ T cells from PBMCs. These receptors were collected from a human donor with multiple sclerosis. The CDR3 runs from the conserved cysteine through the conserved F or W. The order of the fields is V gene, CDR3 length, clone size, D gene, J gene, CDR3 DNA, CDR3 protein. A D gene is named only where the DNA matches it firmly. For some rows the clone size is stated as once, few or many, or as a class when expanded; others skip it.

v_call: TRBV6-5; cdr3_length: 15; clone_size: -; d_call: -; j_call: TRBJ1-5; cdr3_nt: TGTGCCAGCAGAAAGGACTTTGGGGGCAATCAGCCCCAGCATTTT; cdr3_aa: CASRKDFGGNQPQHF
v_call: TRBV7-2; cdr3_length: 15; clone_size: -; d_call: -; j_call: TRBJ2-3; cdr3_nt: TGTGCCAGCAGCTCCCAGGGGGGGAGGGCAGATACGCAGTATTTT; cdr3_aa: CASSSQGGRADTQYF
v_call: TRBV20-1; cdr3_length: 15; clone_size: once; d_call: TRBD2; j_call: TRBJ2-7; cdr3_nt: TGCAGTGCTACCCCGACACTAGCGTACTCCTACGAGCAGTACTTC; cdr3_aa: CSATPTLAYSYEQYF
v_call: TRBV15; cdr3_length: 15; clone_size: -; d_call: -; j_call: TRBJ1-4; cdr3_nt: TGTGCCACCAGCAGAGATACGGCCCGCAATGAAAAACTGTTTTTT; cdr3_aa: CATSRDTARNEKLFF
v_call: TRBV12-3/TRBV12-4; cdr3_length: 16; clone_size: -; d_call: TRBD2; j_call: TRBJ2-3; cdr3_nt: TGTGCCAGCACCATTAGGCGGGAGGGCTGGGGAGATACGCAGTATTTT; cdr3_aa: CASTIRREGWGDTQYF
v_call: TRBV20-1; cdr3_length: 14; clone_size: once; d_call: -; j_call: TRBJ1-1; cdr3_nt: TGCAGTGCGCCTCGGGGTAACAGGAACACTGAAGCTTTCTTT; cdr3_aa: CSAPRGNRNTEAFF
v_call: TRBV7-9; cdr3_length: 14; clone_size: -; d_call: -; j_call: TRBJ2-2; cdr3_nt: TGTGCCAGCAGCTTAGAGTTGGACACCGGGGAGCTGTTTTTT; cdr3_aa: CASSLELDTGELFF
v_call: TRBV5-6; cdr3_length: 13; clone_size: -; d_call: -; j_call: TRBJ2-2; cdr3_nt: TGTGCCAGCAGCTTAAGCTTTCGCGGGGAGCTGTTTTTT; cdr3_aa: CASSLSFRGELFF
v_call: TRBV18; cdr3_length: 14; clone_size: -; d_call: -; j_call: TRBJ2-1; cdr3_nt: TGTGCCAGCTCACCAACGGCCTCAAGACATGAGCAGTTCTTC; cdr3_aa: CASSPTASRHEQFF
v_call: TRBV4-2; cdr3_length: 13; clone_size: -; d_call: -; j_call: TRBJ1-1; cdr3_nt: TGTGCCAGCAGCCAAGCCTACTCAGACGGAGCTTTCTTT; cdr3_aa: CASSQAYSDGAFF
v_call: TRBV5-1; cdr3_length: 13; clone_size: -; d_call: -; j_call: TRBJ2-5; cdr3_nt: TGCGCCAGCAGCTTGTTTCGCCAGGAGACCCAGTACTTC; cdr3_aa: CASSLFRQETQYF
v_call: TRBV10-3; cdr3_length: 15; clone_size: once; d_call: TRBD1; j_call: TRBJ2-2; cdr3_nt: TGTGCCATCAGAGGGACAGGGGAATTTTCCGGGGAGCTGTTTTTT; cdr3_aa: CAIRGTGEFSGELFF
v_call: TRBV29-1; cdr3_length: 14; clone_size: once; d_call: TRBD2; j_call: TRBJ2-1; cdr3_nt: TGCAGCGTGGGACCGGGACTAGCGGAGAATGAGCAGTTCTTC; cdr3_aa: CSVGPGLAENEQFF
v_call: TRBV20-1; cdr3_length: 11; clone_size: -; d_call: -; j_call: TRBJ2-7; cdr3_nt: TGCGCTAGTAAGGTTTTCCACGAGCAGTACTTC; cdr3_aa: CASKVFHEQYF
v_call: TRBV3-1; cdr3_length: 16; clone_size: once; d_call: -; j_call: TRBJ1-1; cdr3_nt: TGTGCCAGCAGCCAAGACCGGGTACTGGCGGACACTGAAGCTTTCTTT; cdr3_aa: CASSQDRVLADTEAFF
v_call: TRBV19; cdr3_length: 17; clone_size: -; d_call: -; j_call: TRBJ1-5; cdr3_nt: TGTGCCAGTAGTATTTTTATTCGGGCACCGAACAATCAGCCCCAGCATTTT; cdr3_aa: CASSIFIRAPNNQPQHF
v_call: TRBV6-2/TRBV6-3; cdr3_length: 17; clone_size: -; d_call: -; j_call: TRBJ2-1; cdr3_nt: TGTGCCAGCAGTTATTTAATAGGGACTGTTTCCTACAATGAGCAGTTCTTC; cdr3_aa: CASSYLIGTVSYNEQFF
v_call: TRBV21-1; cdr3_length: 16; clone_size: once; d_call: -; j_call: TRBJ2-7; cdr3_nt: TGTGCCAGCAGCAAAGTTCCGGGAGAGTTAATCTACGAGCAGTACTTC; cdr3_aa: CASSKVPGELIYEQYF
v_call: TRBV5-4; cdr3_length: 13; clone_size: -; d_call: TRBD2; j_call: TRBJ2-1; cdr3_nt: TGTGCCAGCAGTCAATCCTCTAGCGGGATCGAGTTCTTC; cdr3_aa: CASSQSSSGIEFF
v_call: TRBV7-2; cdr3_length: 15; clone_size: -; d_call: TRBD1; j_call: TRBJ2-1; cdr3_nt: TGTGCCAGCAGCCTCCGACAGGGTGGTTACAATGAGCAGTTCTTC; cdr3_aa: CASSLRQGGYNEQFF
v_call: TRBV14; cdr3_length: 12; clone_size: -; d_call: -; j_call: TRBJ1-3; cdr3_nt: TGTGCCAGCAGCTTCACGACCCTACATCCATATTTT; cdr3_aa: CASSFTTLHPYF
v_call: TRBV5-1; cdr3_length: 12; clone_size: -; d_call: TRBD1; j_call: TRBJ1-2; cdr3_nt: TGCGCCAGCAGCGAAGGGGGCTTTGGCTACACCTTC; cdr3_aa: CASSEGGFGYTF
v_call: TRBV10-3; cdr3_length: 16; clone_size: -; d_call: TRBD2; j_call: TRBJ2-1; cdr3_nt: TGTGCCATCGCATCTAGCGGGAGATCGGGTTACAATGAGCAGTTCTTC; cdr3_aa: CAIASSGRSGYNEQFF
v_call: TRBV29-1; cdr3_length: 14; clone_size: -; d_call: TRBD1; j_call: TRBJ1-5; cdr3_nt: TGCAGCGTACAACAGGGGGGCCTCAATCAGCCCCAGCATTTT; cdr3_aa: CSVQQGGLNQPQHF
v_call: TRBV5-4; cdr3_length: 13; clone_size: -; d_call: -; j_call: TRBJ2-3; cdr3_nt: TGTGCCAGCAGCCCGGGCGGTCCAGATACGCAGTATTTT; cdr3_aa: CASSPGGPDTQYF
v_call: TRBV24-1; cdr3_length: 15; clone_size: -; d_call: -; j_call: TRBJ2-1; cdr3_nt: TGTGCCACCAGTGATTTGTCCGGCTTCTACAATGAGCAGTTCTTC; cdr3_aa: CATSDLSGFYNEQFF
v_call: TRBV5-6; cdr3_length: 14; clone_size: -; d_call: TRBD1; j_call: TRBJ1-2; cdr3_nt: TGTGCCAGCAGCTTGCTACAGGGGAACTATGGCTACACCTTC; cdr3_aa: CASSLLQGNYGYTF
v_call: TRBV3-1; cdr3_length: 16; clone_size: -; d_call: -; j_call: TRBJ1-1; cdr3_nt: TGTGCCAGCAGCCGAGCCGGACCCTGGGGCGACACTGAAGCTTTCTTT; cdr3_aa: CASSRAGPWGDTEAFF
v_call: TRBV5-1; cdr3_length: 13; clone_size: few; d_call: -; j_call: TRBJ1-1; cdr3_nt: TGCGCCAGCCGCGGGACATTGAACACTGAAGCTTTCTTT; cdr3_aa: CASRGTLNTEAFF
v_call: TRBV30; cdr3_length: 16; clone_size: -; d_call: -; j_call: TRBJ1-6; cdr3_nt: TGTGCCTGGAGTCGAGGAGACAGTAGCGGTGCCTCACCCCTCCACTTT; cdr3_aa: CAWSRGDSSGASPLHF
v_call: TRBV24-1; cdr3_length: 15; clone_size: -; d_call: TRBD2; j_call: TRBJ2-1; cdr3_nt: TGTGCCACCAGTGATTTCCGGACTAGCGGAAATGAGCAGTTCTTC; cdr3_aa: CATSDFRTSGNEQFF